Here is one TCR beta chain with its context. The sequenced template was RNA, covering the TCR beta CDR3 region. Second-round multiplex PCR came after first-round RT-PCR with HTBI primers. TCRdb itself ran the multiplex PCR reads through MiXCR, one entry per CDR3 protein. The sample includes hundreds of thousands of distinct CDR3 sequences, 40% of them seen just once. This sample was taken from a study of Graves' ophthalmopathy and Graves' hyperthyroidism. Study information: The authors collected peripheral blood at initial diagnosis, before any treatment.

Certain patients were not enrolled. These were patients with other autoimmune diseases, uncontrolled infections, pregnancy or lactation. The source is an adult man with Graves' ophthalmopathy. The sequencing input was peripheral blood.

The CDR3, as DNA: TGTGCCATCAGTTATAACCGGGATAACAACCAGCCCCAGCATTTT. This gives the protein CAISYNRDNNQPQHF. V and J are TRBV10-3 and TRBJ1-5; no clear D gene. V gave up 5 bases and J gave up 7 bases, with 18 bases separating them. CDR1 and CDR2 (germline): ENHRY, SYGVKD. The CDR3 sequence is 15 residues long.